A selection of T cell receptor beta chains follows, all from one sample in a study of shared clonotypes between healthy human individuals. Assay used: immunoSEQ multiplex PCR; TCRdb lists only in-frame clones, some missing. The sample records some 2,500,000 clones, 80% to 95% being singletons. The sample taken for sequencing was naive CD4+ T cells from PBMCs. The receptors come from a man younger than 30 in good health. Some clones in this sample may be carry-over from other donors' samples. Each CDR3 is given with its conserved first and last residue. A D gene is named only where the DNA matches it firmly. Clone size is not always given. Where it is, it says once, few, many or a class for expanded clones.

j_call: TRBJ2-3
v_call: TRBV18
clone_size: -
d_call: TRBD1
cdr3_aa: CASSPQTGGSDTQYF
cdr3_nt: TGTGCCAGCTCACCACAAACAGGGGGCTCAGATACGCAGTATTTT

j_call: TRBJ1-2
v_call: TRBV29-1
clone_size: -
d_call: -
cdr3_aa: CSVERANYGYTF
cdr3_nt: TGCAGCGTTGAGCGAGCTAACTATGGCTACACCTTC

j_call: TRBJ1-5
v_call: TRBV5-6
clone_size: -
d_call: -
cdr3_aa: CASSLKGVSQPQHF
cdr3_nt: TGTGCCAGCAGCTTGAAAGGGGTCAGTCAGCCCCAGCATTTT

j_call: TRBJ2-2
v_call: TRBV5-1
clone_size: -
d_call: -
cdr3_aa: CASSLTQGTNTGELFF
cdr3_nt: TGCGCCAGCAGCCTTACCCAGGGGACGAACACCGGGGAGCTGTTTTTT

j_call: TRBJ1-6
v_call: TRBV6-6
clone_size: -
d_call: TRBD1
cdr3_aa: CASSYGTGLSPLHF
cdr3_nt: TGTGCCAGCAGTTACGGGACAGGGCTTTCACCCCTCCACTTT

j_call: TRBJ2-3
v_call: TRBV11-1
clone_size: -
d_call: -
cdr3_aa: CASSQFSPSRGTDTQYF
cdr3_nt: TGTGCCAGCAGCCAATTTTCCCCGAGCAGGGGCACAGATACGCAGTATTTT

j_call: TRBJ1-4
v_call: TRBV4-3
clone_size: -
d_call: -
cdr3_aa: CASSPRGENEKLFF
cdr3_nt: TGCGCCAGCAGCCCACGGGGGGAAAATGAAAAACTGTTTTTT

j_call: TRBJ1-2
v_call: TRBV18
clone_size: -
d_call: -
cdr3_aa: CASSPSQGNYGYTF
cdr3_nt: TGTGCCAGCTCACCAAGCCAGGGCAACTATGGCTACACCTTC

j_call: TRBJ1-2
v_call: TRBV14
clone_size: -
d_call: -
cdr3_aa: CASSQDRRASGYTF
cdr3_nt: TGTGCCAGCAGCCAAGATCGCCGGGCAAGTGGCTACACCTTC

j_call: TRBJ1-2
v_call: TRBV15
clone_size: -
d_call: -
cdr3_aa: CATSRGTTGYTF
cdr3_nt: TGTGCCACCAGCAGAGGAACGACCGGCTACACCTTC

j_call: TRBJ1-1
v_call: TRBV11-2
clone_size: few
d_call: -
cdr3_aa: CASSPPSRGTEAFF
cdr3_nt: TGTGCCAGCAGCCCGCCTTCTCGGGGGACTGAAGCTTTCTTT

j_call: TRBJ1-2
v_call: TRBV18
clone_size: -
d_call: TRBD1
cdr3_aa: CASSPALTGFGGYTF
cdr3_nt: TGTGCCAGCTCACCAGCCCTGACAGGGTTCGGGGGCTACACCTTC

j_call: TRBJ1-2
v_call: TRBV6-1
clone_size: few
d_call: -
cdr3_aa: CASSDTRVALGYTF
cdr3_nt: TGTGCCAGCAGTGATACCAGGGTAGCGCTTGGCTACACCTTC

j_call: TRBJ2-6
v_call: TRBV28
clone_size: few
d_call: -
cdr3_aa: CASSLSAPNVLTF
cdr3_nt: TGTGCCAGCAGTTTATCAGCCCCCAACGTCCTGACTTTC

j_call: TRBJ2-6
v_call: TRBV19
clone_size: -
d_call: -
cdr3_aa: CASSIGALSAGANVLTF
cdr3_nt: TGTGCCAGTAGTATAGGGGCCCTCTCGGCGGGGGCCAACGTCCTGACTTTC

j_call: TRBJ1-4
v_call: TRBV28
clone_size: -
d_call: -
cdr3_aa: CASRLMGQREKLFF
cdr3_nt: TGTGCCAGCAGGCTCATGGGACAAAGGGAAAAACTGTTTTTT

j_call: TRBJ1-5
v_call: TRBV27
clone_size: -
d_call: TRBD1
cdr3_aa: CASSVDRANQPQHF
cdr3_nt: TGTGCCAGCAGTGTAGACAGGGCCAATCAGCCCCAGCATTTT

j_call: TRBJ2-5
v_call: TRBV2
clone_size: -
d_call: -
cdr3_aa: CASSDGETQYF
cdr3_nt: TGTGCCAGCAGTGATGGCGAGACCCAGTACTTC

j_call: TRBJ1-1
v_call: TRBV6-6
clone_size: -
d_call: TRBD1
cdr3_aa: CASSYGGTGTEAFF
cdr3_nt: TGTGCCAGCAGTTACGGGGGGACAGGGACTGAAGCTTTCTTT

j_call: TRBJ2-5
v_call: TRBV6-6
clone_size: -
d_call: -
cdr3_aa: CASSWQQETQYF
cdr3_nt: TGTGCCAGCAGTTGGCAGCAAGAGACCCAGTACTTC

j_call: TRBJ1-1
v_call: TRBV5-4
clone_size: -
d_call: -
cdr3_aa: CASSLGRLNTEAFF
cdr3_nt: TGTGCCAGCAGCTTGGGGCGGTTGAACACTGAAGCTTTCTTT

j_call: TRBJ1-2
v_call: TRBV11-1
clone_size: -
d_call: TRBD1
cdr3_aa: CASSSRVGTGAYGYTF
cdr3_nt: TGTGCCAGCAGCTCCCGGGTTGGGACAGGGGCCTATGGCTACACCTTC

j_call: TRBJ2-2
v_call: TRBV9
clone_size: once
d_call: TRBD2
cdr3_aa: CASSGTGGRVLSPGELFF
cdr3_nt: TGTGCCAGCAGCGGGACTGGCGGGAGGGTTCTATCCCCCGGGGAGCTGTTTTTT

j_call: TRBJ2-2
v_call: TRBV6-1
clone_size: -
d_call: TRBD2
cdr3_aa: CASSEAPPGLAVTGELFF
cdr3_nt: TGTGCCAGCAGTGAAGCTCCGCCGGGACTAGCTGTAACCGGGGAGCTGTTTTTT

j_call: TRBJ1-1
v_call: TRBV28
clone_size: -
d_call: TRBD1
cdr3_aa: CASSFHGTADVEAFF
cdr3_nt: TGTGCCAGCAGTTTCCACGGGACAGCCGATGTTGAAGCTTTCTTT

j_call: TRBJ2-1
v_call: TRBV6-1
clone_size: -
d_call: TRBD2
cdr3_aa: CASSKWTSQEGEQFF
cdr3_nt: TGTGCCAGCAGTAAATGGACTAGCCAAGAAGGTGAGCAGTTCTTC

j_call: TRBJ2-7
v_call: TRBV28
clone_size: once
d_call: -
cdr3_aa: CASSFRGSGSYEQYF
cdr3_nt: TGTGCCAGCAGTTTTAGAGGGAGTGGCTCCTACGAGCAGTACTTC

j_call: TRBJ1-5
v_call: TRBV5-6
clone_size: -
d_call: -
cdr3_aa: CASSLGVGNQPQHF
cdr3_nt: TGTGCCAGCAGCTTGGGGGTTGGCAATCAGCCCCAGCATTTT

j_call: TRBJ2-3
v_call: TRBV28
clone_size: -
d_call: TRBD1
cdr3_aa: CASGQGGTDTQYF
cdr3_nt: TGTGCCAGCGGCCAGGGGGGCACAGATACGCAGTATTTT

j_call: TRBJ2-3
v_call: TRBV2
clone_size: -
d_call: TRBD2
cdr3_aa: CASNIAGPTDTQYF
cdr3_nt: TGTGCCAGCAACATAGCGGGGCCCACAGATACGCAGTATTTT

j_call: TRBJ1-1
v_call: TRBV6-5
clone_size: -
d_call: -
cdr3_aa: CASTNGGLMGTEAFF
cdr3_nt: TGTGCCAGCACTAACGGGGGGCTTATGGGCACTGAAGCTTTCTTT

j_call: TRBJ2-5
v_call: TRBV6-5
clone_size: -
d_call: TRBD1
cdr3_aa: CASTNPGQGQETQYF
cdr3_nt: TGTGCCAGCACAAACCCGGGACAGGGGCAAGAGACCCAGTACTTC

j_call: TRBJ1-1
v_call: TRBV6-6
clone_size: few
d_call: -
cdr3_aa: CASIGVWNTEAFF
cdr3_nt: TGTGCCAGCATCGGGGTTTGGAACACTGAAGCTTTCTTT

j_call: TRBJ1-1
v_call: TRBV28
clone_size: few
d_call: -
cdr3_aa: CASCSPRDTEAFF
cdr3_nt: TGTGCCAGCTGCAGTCCTCGGGACACTGAAGCTTTCTTT

j_call: TRBJ1-5
v_call: TRBV28
clone_size: -
d_call: -
cdr3_aa: CASSLVGLYQPQHF
cdr3_nt: TGTGCCAGCAGTTTGGTGGGTCTTTATCAGCCCCAGCATTTT

j_call: TRBJ2-2
v_call: TRBV9
clone_size: -
d_call: -
cdr3_aa: CASSVEGFTGELFF
cdr3_nt: TGTGCCAGCAGCGTTGAGGGATTTACCGGGGAGCTGTTTTTT

j_call: TRBJ2-1
v_call: TRBV27
clone_size: -
d_call: -
cdr3_aa: CASTPLGAGAYNEQFF
cdr3_nt: TGTGCCAGCACCCCCCTCGGGGCAGGCGCCTACAATGAGCAGTTCTTC

j_call: TRBJ2-1
v_call: TRBV11-2
clone_size: -
d_call: TRBD2
cdr3_aa: CASSLVGTSGRGNEQFF
cdr3_nt: TGTGCCAGCAGCTTAGTCGGGACTAGCGGGAGGGGAAATGAGCAGTTCTTC

j_call: TRBJ2-7
v_call: TRBV6-5
clone_size: -
d_call: TRBD1
cdr3_aa: CASSYWTGVVDEQYF
cdr3_nt: TGTGCCAGCAGTTACTGGACAGGGGTTGTCGACGAGCAGTACTTC